The T cell receptor beta chain described here comes from a study of blood T cell repertoires in COVID-19. This clone showed up just once. V lost 4 bases, J lost 0 bases, and 3 bases stayed unmatched. The CDR3 spans 15 residues. Germline V gives CDR1 LGHNT, CDR2 FRNRAP. Repertoires were generated with immunoSEQ multiplex PCR, while TCRdb's copy carries only in-frame clones and drops some. In the table there are around 94,000 clones, 87% of which are singletons. This chain links TRBV12-5 with TRBJ2-1, with 7 nucleotides matching TRBD2. Specimen: peripheral blood. This receptor was identified in a man aged 50 or older with active COVID-19. CDR3 amino acids: CASGWGGSSYNEQFF. DNA for the CDR3: TGTGCTAGTGGTTGGGGGGGGAGCTCCTACAATGAGCAGTTCTTC.